This is a list of T cell receptor beta chains from one sample in a study of blood T cell repertoires in COVID-19. The repertoire was sequenced with immunoSEQ multiplex PCR; TCRdb's copy has only in-frame clones and lacks some. The table has 250,000 to 350,000 clones, roughly 89% seen once. Source material: PBMCs or T cells enriched from blood (not recorded which). The source of these receptors is a woman under 30 who had recovered from COVID-19. CDR3s leave out the opening cysteine and the closing phenylalanine or tryptophan. Each record gives: D gene, V gene, CDR3 protein. The D gene is left open where the match is weak.

d_call: -; v_call: TRBV11-2; cdr3_aa: ASSLETGYSYEQY
d_call: TRBD1; v_call: TRBV7-8; cdr3_aa: ASSPGQYSNQPQH
d_call: -; v_call: TRBV16; cdr3_aa: ASSQSWSPNGYT
d_call: -; v_call: TRBV5-1; cdr3_aa: ASASEGVLGEKLF
d_call: -; v_call: TRBV27; cdr3_aa: ASSLSIDSSYEQY
d_call: -; v_call: TRBV28; cdr3_aa: ASSTKQSWNEKLF
d_call: TRBD1; v_call: TRBV25-1; cdr3_aa: ASSGGLGGLNIQY
d_call: -; v_call: TRBV18; cdr3_aa: ASSPPGAEAQH
d_call: -; v_call: TRBV27; cdr3_aa: ASSLYGGLANEQF
d_call: -; v_call: TRBV3-1/TRBV3-2; cdr3_aa: ASSHLDRTGEKLF
d_call: -; v_call: TRBV7-8; cdr3_aa: ASSPGIRTGELF
d_call: -; v_call: TRBV5-6; cdr3_aa: ASSSEGLRFYEQY
d_call: -; v_call: TRBV12-3/TRBV12-4; cdr3_aa: ASSPSSYEQY
d_call: TRBD1; v_call: TRBV7-6; cdr3_aa: ASSLEDRGYEQY
d_call: -; v_call: TRBV7-2; cdr3_aa: ASSPTPGDTGELF
d_call: -; v_call: TRBV7-3; cdr3_aa: ASSLFGGGRGSGTEAF
d_call: TRBD1; v_call: TRBV7-9; cdr3_aa: ASSTLPGQGSTEAF
d_call: -; v_call: TRBV28; cdr3_aa: ASSSVAYTGELF
d_call: TRBD2; v_call: TRBV13; cdr3_aa: ASSSPSGINNEQF
d_call: TRBD2; v_call: TRBV3-1/TRBV3-2; cdr3_aa: ASSHFDSGRFYNEQF
d_call: TRBD1; v_call: TRBV5-5; cdr3_aa: ASSFAGTGYNEQF
d_call: TRBD1; v_call: TRBV6-5; cdr3_aa: ASSSGQGTDTQY
d_call: -; v_call: TRBV19; cdr3_aa: ASSIGPGLGQF
d_call: TRBD1; v_call: TRBV6-2/TRBV6-3; cdr3_aa: ASSYLKDRATYEQY
d_call: -; v_call: TRBV29-1; cdr3_aa: SVEGQAFVSGYT
d_call: TRBD2; v_call: TRBV9; cdr3_aa: ASSQGTSVNTGELF
d_call: -; v_call: TRBV6-5; cdr3_aa: ASRQFNYGYT
d_call: -; v_call: TRBV7-2; cdr3_aa: ASSSQRGTTRNEKLF
d_call: TRBD2; v_call: TRBV7-9; cdr3_aa: ASSHPAGGADTQY
d_call: TRBD1; v_call: TRBV7-8; cdr3_aa: ASSLSPRDRAYGDTQY
d_call: -; v_call: TRBV28; cdr3_aa: ASSRPEKQETQY
d_call: TRBD1; v_call: TRBV30; cdr3_aa: AWRRDRINHEQY
d_call: TRBD1; v_call: TRBV11-1; cdr3_aa: ASSRGQGSSEAF
d_call: -; v_call: TRBV21-1; cdr3_aa: ASSKAKGPRGQPQH
d_call: TRBD1; v_call: TRBV19; cdr3_aa: ASSIGGQDRLYGYT
d_call: TRBD1; v_call: TRBV4-1; cdr3_aa: TSSLDRVPGNTIY
d_call: TRBD2; v_call: TRBV24-1; cdr3_aa: ATSEHGTSGEDEQF